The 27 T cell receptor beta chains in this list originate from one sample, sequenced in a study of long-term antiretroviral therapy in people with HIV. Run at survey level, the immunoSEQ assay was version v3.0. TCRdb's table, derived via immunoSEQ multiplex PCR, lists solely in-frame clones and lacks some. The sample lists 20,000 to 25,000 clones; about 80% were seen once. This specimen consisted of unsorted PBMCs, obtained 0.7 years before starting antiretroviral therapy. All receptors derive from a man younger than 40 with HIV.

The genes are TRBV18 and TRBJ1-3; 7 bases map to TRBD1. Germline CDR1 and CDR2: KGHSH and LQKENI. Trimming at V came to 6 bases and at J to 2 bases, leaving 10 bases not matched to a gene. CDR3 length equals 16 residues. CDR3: CASSRGRGRAGNTIYF. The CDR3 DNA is TGTGCCAGCTCCCGCGGAAGGGGGCGAGCTGGAAACACCATATATTTT.

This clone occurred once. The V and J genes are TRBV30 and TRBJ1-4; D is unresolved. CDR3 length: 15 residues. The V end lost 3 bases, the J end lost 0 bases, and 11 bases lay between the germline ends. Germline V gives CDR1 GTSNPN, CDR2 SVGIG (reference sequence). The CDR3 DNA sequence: TGTGCCTGGAGCCTTTCCCGGGCAACTAATGAAAAACTGTTTTTT. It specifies CAWSLSRATNEKLFF. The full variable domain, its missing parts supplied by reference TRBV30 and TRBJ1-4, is SQTIHQWPATLVQPVGSPLSLECTVEGTSNPNLYWYRQAAGRGLQLLFYSVGIGQISSEVPQNLSASRPQDRQFILSSKKLLLSDSGFYLCAWSLSRATNEKLFFGSGTQLSVL.

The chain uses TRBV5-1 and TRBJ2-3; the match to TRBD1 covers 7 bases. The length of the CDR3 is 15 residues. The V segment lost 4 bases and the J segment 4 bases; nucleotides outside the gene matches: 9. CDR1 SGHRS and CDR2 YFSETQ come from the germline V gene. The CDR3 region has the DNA TGCGCCAGCAGCCCCGAGGGGGCCATATCAGATACGCAGTATTTT. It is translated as CASSPEGAISDTQYF.

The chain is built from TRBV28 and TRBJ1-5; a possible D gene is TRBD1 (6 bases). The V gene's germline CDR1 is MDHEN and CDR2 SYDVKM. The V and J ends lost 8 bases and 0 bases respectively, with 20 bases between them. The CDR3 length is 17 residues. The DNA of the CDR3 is TGTGCCAGCCATTTTTCCCCACAGGGTTATAGCAATCAGCCCCAGCATTTT. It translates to CASHFSPQGYSNQPQHF.

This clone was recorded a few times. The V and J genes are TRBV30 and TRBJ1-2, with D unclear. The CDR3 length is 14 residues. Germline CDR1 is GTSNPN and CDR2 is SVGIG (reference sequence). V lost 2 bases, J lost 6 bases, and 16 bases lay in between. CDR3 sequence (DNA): TGTGCCTGGAGTTCCCGCCGGGGAAAGGATGGCTACACCTTC. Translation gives CAWSSRRGKDGYTF.

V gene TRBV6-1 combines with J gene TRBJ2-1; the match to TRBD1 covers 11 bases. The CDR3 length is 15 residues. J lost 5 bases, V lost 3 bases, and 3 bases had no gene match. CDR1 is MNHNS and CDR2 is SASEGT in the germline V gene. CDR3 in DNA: TGTGCCAGCAGTGACTGGGACAGGGGGGACAATGAGCAGTTCTTC. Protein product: CASSDWDRGDNEQFF.

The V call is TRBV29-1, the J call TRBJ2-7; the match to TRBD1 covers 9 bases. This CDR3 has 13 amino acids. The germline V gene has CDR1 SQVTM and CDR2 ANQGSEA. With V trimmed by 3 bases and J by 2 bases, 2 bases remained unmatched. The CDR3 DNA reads TGCAGCGTTGAGGGACAGGGACCCTACGAGCAGTACTTC. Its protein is CSVEGQGPYEQYF.

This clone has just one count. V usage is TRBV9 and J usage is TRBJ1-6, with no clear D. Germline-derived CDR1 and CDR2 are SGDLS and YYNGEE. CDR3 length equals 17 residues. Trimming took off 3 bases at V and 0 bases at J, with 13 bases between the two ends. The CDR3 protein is CASSERVRSSYNSPLHF. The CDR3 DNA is TGTGCCAGCAGCGAAAGGGTCAGGAGCTCCTATAATTCACCCCTCCACTTT. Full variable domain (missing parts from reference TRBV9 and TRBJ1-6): DSGVTQTPKHLITATGQRVTLRCSPRSGDLSVYWYQQSLDQGLQFLIQYYNGEERAKGNILERFSAQQFPDLHSELNLSSLELGDSALYFCASSERVRSSYNSPLHFGNGTRLTVT.

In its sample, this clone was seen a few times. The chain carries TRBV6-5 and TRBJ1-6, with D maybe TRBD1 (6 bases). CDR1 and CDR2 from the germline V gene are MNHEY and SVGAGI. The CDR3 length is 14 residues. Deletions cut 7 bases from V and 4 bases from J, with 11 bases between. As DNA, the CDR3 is TGTGCCAGCACCTCCCAGGGGTATAATTCACCCCTCCACTTT. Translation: CASTSQGYNSPLHF.

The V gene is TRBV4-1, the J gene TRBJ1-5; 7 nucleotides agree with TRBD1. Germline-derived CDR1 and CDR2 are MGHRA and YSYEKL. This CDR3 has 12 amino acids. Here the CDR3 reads CASGGSNQPQHF. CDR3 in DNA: TGCGCTTCAGGGGGAAGCAATCAGCCCCAGCATTTT.

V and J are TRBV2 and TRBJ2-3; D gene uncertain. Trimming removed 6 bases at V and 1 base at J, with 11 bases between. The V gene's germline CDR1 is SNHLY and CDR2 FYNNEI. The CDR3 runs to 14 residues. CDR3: CASSRQGRTDTQYF. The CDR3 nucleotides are TGTGCCAGCAGCCGTCAAGGACGCACAGATACGCAGTATTTT.

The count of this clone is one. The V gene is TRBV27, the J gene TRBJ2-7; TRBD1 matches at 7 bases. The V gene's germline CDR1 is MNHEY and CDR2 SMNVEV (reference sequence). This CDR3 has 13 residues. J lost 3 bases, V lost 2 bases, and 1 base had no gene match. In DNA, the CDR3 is TGTGCCAGCAGTTTAACAGGGGACTACGAGCAGTACTTC. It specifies CASSLTGDYEQYF.

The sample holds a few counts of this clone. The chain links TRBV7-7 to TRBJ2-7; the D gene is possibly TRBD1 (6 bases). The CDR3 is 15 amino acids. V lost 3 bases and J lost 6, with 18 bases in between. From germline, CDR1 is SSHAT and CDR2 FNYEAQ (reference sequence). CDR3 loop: CASSFGLDSMSEQYF. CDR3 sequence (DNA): TGTGCCAGCAGCTTTGGTTTGGACAGTATGAGCGAGCAGTACTTC.

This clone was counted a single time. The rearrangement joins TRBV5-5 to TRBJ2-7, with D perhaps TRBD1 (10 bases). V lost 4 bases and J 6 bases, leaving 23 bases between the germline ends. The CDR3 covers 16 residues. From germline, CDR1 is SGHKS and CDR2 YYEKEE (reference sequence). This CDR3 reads CASSRQGAGGGFEQYF. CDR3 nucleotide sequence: TGTGCCAGCAGCCGACAGGGGGCGGGAGGGGGCTTCGAGCAGTACTTC.

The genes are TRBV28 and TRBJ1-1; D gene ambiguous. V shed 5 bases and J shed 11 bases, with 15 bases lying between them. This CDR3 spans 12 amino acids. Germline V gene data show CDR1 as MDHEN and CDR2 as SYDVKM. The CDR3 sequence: CASSLELGWAFF. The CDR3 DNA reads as TGTGCCAGCAGTCTGGAACTTGGGTGGGCTTTCTTT.

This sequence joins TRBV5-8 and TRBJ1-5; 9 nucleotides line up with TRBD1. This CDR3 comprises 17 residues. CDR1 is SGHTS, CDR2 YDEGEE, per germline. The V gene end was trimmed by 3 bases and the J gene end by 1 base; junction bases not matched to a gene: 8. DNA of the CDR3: TGTGCCAGCAGCTACGGGACAGGGAGGTTAAGCAATCAGCCCCAGCATTTT. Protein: CASSYGTGRLSNQPQHF.

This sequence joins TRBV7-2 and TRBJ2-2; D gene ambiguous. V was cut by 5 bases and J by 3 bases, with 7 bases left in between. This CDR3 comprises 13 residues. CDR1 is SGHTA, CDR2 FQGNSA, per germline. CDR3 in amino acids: CASSPQYTGELFF. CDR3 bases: TGTGCCAGCAGCCCCCAGTACACCGGGGAGCTGTTTTTT.

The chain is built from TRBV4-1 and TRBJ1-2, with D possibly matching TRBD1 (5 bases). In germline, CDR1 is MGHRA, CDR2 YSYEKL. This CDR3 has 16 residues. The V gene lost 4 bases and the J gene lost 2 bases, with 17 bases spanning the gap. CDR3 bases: TGCGCCAGCAGCCCCAGGGCGGGTTTCGAGAACTATGGCTACACCTTC. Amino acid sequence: CASSPRAGFENYGYTF.

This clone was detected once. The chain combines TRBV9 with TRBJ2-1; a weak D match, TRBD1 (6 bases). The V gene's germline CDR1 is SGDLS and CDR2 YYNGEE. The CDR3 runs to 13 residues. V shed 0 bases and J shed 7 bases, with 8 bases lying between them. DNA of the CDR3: TGTGCCAGCAGCGTAGACAGGGTGAATGAGCAGTTCTTC. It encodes CASSVDRVNEQFF. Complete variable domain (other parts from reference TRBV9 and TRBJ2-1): DSGVTQTPKHLITATGQRVTLRCSPRSGDLSVYWYQQSLDQGLQFLIQYYNGEERAKGNILERFSAQQFPDLHSELNLSSLELGDSALYFCASSVDRVNEQFFGPGTRLTVL.

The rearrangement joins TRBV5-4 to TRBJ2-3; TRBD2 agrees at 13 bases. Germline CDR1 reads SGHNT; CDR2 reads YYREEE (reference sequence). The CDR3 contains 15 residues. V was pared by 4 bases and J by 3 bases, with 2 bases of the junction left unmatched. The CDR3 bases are TGTGCCAGCAGCGGACTAGCGGGAGTTACAGATACGCAGTATTTT. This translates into CASSGLAGVTDTQYF.

CDR3 in DNA: TGTGCCAGCAGTATTCCTGGACTGGGAGGTTATGAAAAACTGTTTTTT. It translates to CASSIPGLGGYEKLFF. The V call is TRBV28, the J call TRBJ1-4, with unresolved D. Germline V lookup: CDR1 MDHEN, CDR2 SYDVKM. Trimming cost V 5 bases and J 6 bases, with 19 bases left between them. This CDR3 is 16 amino acids long.

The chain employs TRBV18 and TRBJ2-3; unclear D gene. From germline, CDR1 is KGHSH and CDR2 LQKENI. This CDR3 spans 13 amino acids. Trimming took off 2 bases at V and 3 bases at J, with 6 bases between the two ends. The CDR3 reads CASSPFGTDTQYF. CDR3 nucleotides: TGTGCCAGCTCACCATTCGGGACAGATACGCAGTATTTT.

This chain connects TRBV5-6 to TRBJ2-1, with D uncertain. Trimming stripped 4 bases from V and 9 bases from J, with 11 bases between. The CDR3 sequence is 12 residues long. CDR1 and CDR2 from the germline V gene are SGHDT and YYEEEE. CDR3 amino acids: CASSRNTIEQFF. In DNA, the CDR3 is TGTGCCAGCAGCCGCAATACAATTGAGCAGTTCTTC. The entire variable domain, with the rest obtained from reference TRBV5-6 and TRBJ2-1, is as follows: DAGVTQSPTHLIKTRGQQVTLRCSPKSGHDTVSWYQQALGQGPQFIFQYYEEEERQRGNFPDRFSGHQFPNYSSELNVNALLLGDSALYLCASSRNTIEQFFGPGTRLTVL.

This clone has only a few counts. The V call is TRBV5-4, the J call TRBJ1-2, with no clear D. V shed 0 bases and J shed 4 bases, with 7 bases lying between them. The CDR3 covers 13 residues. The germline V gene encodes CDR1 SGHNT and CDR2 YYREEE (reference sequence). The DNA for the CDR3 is TGTGCCAGCAGCTTGGGGGGTACCTATGGCTACACCTTC. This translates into CASSLGGTYGYTF.

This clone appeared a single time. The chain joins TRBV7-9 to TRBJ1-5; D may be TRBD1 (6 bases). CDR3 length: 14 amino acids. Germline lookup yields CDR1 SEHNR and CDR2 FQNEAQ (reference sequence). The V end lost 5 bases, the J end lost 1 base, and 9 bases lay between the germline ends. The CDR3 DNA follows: TGTGCCAGCAGCCAAGGGGGGAGCAATCAGCCCCAGCATTTT. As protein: CASSQGGSNQPQHF. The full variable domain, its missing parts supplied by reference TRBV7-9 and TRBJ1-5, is DTGVSQNPRHKITKRGQNVTFRCDPISEHNRLYWYRQTLGQGPEFLTYFQNEAQLEKSRLLSDRFSAERPKGSFSTLEIQRTEQGDSAMYLCASSQGGSNQPQHFGDGTRLSIL.

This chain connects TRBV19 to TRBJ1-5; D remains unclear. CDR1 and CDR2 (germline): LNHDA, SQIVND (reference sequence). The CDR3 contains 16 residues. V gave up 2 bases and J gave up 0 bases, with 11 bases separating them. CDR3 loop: CASSIRGRDSNQPQHF. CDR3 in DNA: TGTGCCAGTAGTATACGCGGAAGGGATAGCAATCAGCCCCAGCATTTT.

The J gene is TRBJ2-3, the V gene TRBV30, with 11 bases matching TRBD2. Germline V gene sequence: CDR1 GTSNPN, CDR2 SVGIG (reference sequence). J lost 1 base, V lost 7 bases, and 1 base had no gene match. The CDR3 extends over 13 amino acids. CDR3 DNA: TGTGCCTCGGGACTAGCGGGCACAGATACGCAGTATTTT. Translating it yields CASGLAGTDTQYF.